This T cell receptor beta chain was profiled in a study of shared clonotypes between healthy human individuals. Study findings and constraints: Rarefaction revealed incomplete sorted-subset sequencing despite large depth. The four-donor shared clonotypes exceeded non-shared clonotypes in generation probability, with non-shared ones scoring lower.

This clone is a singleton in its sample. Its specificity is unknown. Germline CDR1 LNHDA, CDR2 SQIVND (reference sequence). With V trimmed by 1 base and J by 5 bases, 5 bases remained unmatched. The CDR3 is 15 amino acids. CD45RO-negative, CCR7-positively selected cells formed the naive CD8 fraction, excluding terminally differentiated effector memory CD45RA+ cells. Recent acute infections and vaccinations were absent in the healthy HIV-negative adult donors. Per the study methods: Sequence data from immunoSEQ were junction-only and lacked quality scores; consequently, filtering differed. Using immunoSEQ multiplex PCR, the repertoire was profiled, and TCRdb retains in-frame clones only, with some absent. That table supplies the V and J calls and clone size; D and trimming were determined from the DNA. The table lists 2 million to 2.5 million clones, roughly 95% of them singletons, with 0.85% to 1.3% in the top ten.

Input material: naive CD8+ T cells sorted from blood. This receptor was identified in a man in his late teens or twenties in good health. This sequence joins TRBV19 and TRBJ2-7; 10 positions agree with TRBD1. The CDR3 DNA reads TGTGCCAGTAGTATAGTGGGGACAGGGGTCCACGAGCAGTACTTC. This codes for CASSIVGTGVHEQYF.